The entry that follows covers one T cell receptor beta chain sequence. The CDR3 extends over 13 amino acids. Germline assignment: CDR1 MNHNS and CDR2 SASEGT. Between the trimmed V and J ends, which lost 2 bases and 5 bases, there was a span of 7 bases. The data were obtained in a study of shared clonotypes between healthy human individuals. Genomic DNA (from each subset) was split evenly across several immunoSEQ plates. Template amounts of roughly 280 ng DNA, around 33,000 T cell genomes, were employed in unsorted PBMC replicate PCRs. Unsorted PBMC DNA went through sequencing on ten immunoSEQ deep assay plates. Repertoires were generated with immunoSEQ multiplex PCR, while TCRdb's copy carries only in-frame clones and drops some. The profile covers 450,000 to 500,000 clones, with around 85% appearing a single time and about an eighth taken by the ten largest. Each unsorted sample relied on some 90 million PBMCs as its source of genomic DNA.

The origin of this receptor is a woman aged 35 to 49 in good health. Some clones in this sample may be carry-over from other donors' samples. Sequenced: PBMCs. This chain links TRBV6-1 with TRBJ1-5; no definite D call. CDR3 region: CASSEYGYQPQHF. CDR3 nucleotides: TGTGCCAGCAGTGAATACGGCTATCAGCCCCAGCATTTT.